This TCR beta chain originates from a study of identical twins. General study findings and limits: The authors noted that invariant MAIT and iNKT cells could partly confound zero-insertion analyses.

As regards this clonotype: No antigen is known for it.

The germline V gene encodes CDR1 SGHVS and CDR2 FNYEAQ. The CDR3 is 16 amino acids. V was shortened by 1 base and J by 3 bases, with 13 bases between the two germline ends. A template switching step contributed a universal primer site, while unique molecular identifiers were present in the cDNA. From the 5' RACE reads, TCRdb called clonotypes with MiXCR, one entry per CDR3 protein. This table has just under 650,000 distinct CDR3 sequences, less than 9% appearing once. This sample also belongs to another study, concerning yellow fever vaccine responses in identical twins.

This clonotype was obtained from a woman aged 18-29 years in good health. The sample comprised PBMCs. The rearrangement links TRBV7-6 to TRBJ1-5; the D gene is possibly TRBD1 (6 bases). CDR3 sequence reads: CASSLEQGSFNQPQHF. CDR3 in DNA: TGTGCCAGCAGCTTAGAACAGGGAAGCTTCAATCAGCCCCAGCATTTT.